These T cell receptor beta chains were read from a single sample in a study of blood T cell repertoires in COVID-19. Produced via immunoSEQ multiplex PCR; TCRdb's table is partial and in-frame only. The repertoire consists of hundreds of thousands of clones, with around 86% occurring once and the leading ten covering approximately 2.1%. The source material was PBMCs or T cells enriched from blood (not recorded which). All receptors derive from a woman between 50 and 59 years old who had recovered from COVID-19. CDR3s leave out the opening cysteine and the closing phenylalanine or tryptophan. Fields, in order: clone size, J gene, V gene, CDR3 protein. Size values are once, few and many counts, or a class for expanded clones, and some rows have none.

abundance: NA; j_gene: TRBJ1-1; v_gene: TRBV27; CDR3aa: ASSYRRRLTEAF
abundance: NA; j_gene: TRBJ1-5; v_gene: TRBV7-8; CDR3aa: ASSTQGWRQPQH
abundance: NA; j_gene: TRBJ1-2; v_gene: TRBV9; CDR3aa: ASSVQGQNGYT
abundance: NA; j_gene: TRBJ2-6; v_gene: TRBV27; CDR3aa: ASRDNSGANVLT
abundance: NA; j_gene: TRBJ2-3; v_gene: TRBV28; CDR3aa: ASSWDWRDTQY
abundance: NA; j_gene: TRBJ1-1; v_gene: TRBV29-1; CDR3aa: SAREGHMNTEAF
abundance: NA; j_gene: TRBJ2-1; v_gene: TRBV19; CDR3aa: ASNLAVTYNEQF
abundance: NA; j_gene: TRBJ1-1; v_gene: TRBV19; CDR3aa: ASRTRQRNTEAF
abundance: NA; j_gene: TRBJ1-3; v_gene: TRBV28; CDR3aa: ASSLTVAGHTIY
abundance: NA; j_gene: TRBJ2-3; v_gene: TRBV7-9; CDR3aa: ASSLEQGASTQY
abundance: NA; j_gene: TRBJ2-1; v_gene: TRBV28; CDR3aa: ASRGGLAGVPYNEQF
abundance: NA; j_gene: TRBJ1-4; v_gene: TRBV27; CDR3aa: ASRRGADEKLF
abundance: NA; j_gene: TRBJ1-2; v_gene: TRBV28; CDR3aa: ASSPQTGGLANYGYT
abundance: NA; j_gene: TRBJ2-3; v_gene: TRBV9; CDR3aa: ASSVDAGSWNTQY
abundance: NA; j_gene: TRBJ2-7; v_gene: TRBV7-9; CDR3aa: ASSSPGQGGEQY
abundance: NA; j_gene: TRBJ1-2; v_gene: TRBV6-5; CDR3aa: ASSYGAGVSYGYT
abundance: NA; j_gene: TRBJ1-2; v_gene: TRBV23-1; CDR3aa: ASSQECRGFLT
abundance: many; j_gene: TRBJ1-1; v_gene: TRBV28; CDR3aa: ASSFQKGVGKTEAF
abundance: NA; j_gene: TRBJ2-1; v_gene: TRBV10-3; CDR3aa: AISELTGGSSYNEQF
abundance: NA; j_gene: TRBJ2-2; v_gene: TRBV19; CDR3aa: ASSASDRGLTGELF
abundance: NA; j_gene: TRBJ2-1; v_gene: TRBV7-2; CDR3aa: ASSPNPGGGNEQF
abundance: NA; j_gene: TRBJ1-2; v_gene: TRBV7-2; CDR3aa: ASSTGGTGRWNGYT
abundance: NA; j_gene: TRBJ2-7; v_gene: TRBV19; CDR3aa: ASSPRTSGRVSNEQY
abundance: NA; j_gene: TRBJ1-3; v_gene: TRBV6-6; CDR3aa: ASSRQGGVVGHTIY
abundance: NA; j_gene: TRBJ2-1; v_gene: TRBV28; CDR3aa: ASTRLAGGPSYNEQF
abundance: NA; j_gene: TRBJ1-2; v_gene: TRBV9; CDR3aa: ASSSRQGYGYT
abundance: NA; j_gene: TRBJ2-5; v_gene: TRBV6-4; CDR3aa: ASSPGAQETQY
abundance: few; j_gene: TRBJ1-1; v_gene: TRBV30; CDR3aa: AWTKGGNTEAF
abundance: NA; j_gene: TRBJ1-6; v_gene: TRBV7-2; CDR3aa: ASSLAGRINSPLH